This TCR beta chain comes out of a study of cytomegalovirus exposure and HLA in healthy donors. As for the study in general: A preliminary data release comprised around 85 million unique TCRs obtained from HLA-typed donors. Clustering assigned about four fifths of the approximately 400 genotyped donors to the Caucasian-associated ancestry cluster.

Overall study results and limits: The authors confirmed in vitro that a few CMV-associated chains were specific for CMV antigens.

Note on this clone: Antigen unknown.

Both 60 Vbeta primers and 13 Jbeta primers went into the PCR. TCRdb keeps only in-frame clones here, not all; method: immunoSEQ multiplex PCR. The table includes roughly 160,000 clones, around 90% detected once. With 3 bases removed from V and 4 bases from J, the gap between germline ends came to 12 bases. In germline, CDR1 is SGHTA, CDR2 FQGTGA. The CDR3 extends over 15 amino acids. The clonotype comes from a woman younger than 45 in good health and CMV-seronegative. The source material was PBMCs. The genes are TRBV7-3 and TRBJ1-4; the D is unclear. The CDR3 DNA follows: TGTGCCAGCAGCTTCAACGGGGTGTTTAATGAAAAACTGTTTTTT. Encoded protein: CASSFNGVFNEKLFF.